The 27 T cell receptor beta chains given below trace back to one sample, sequenced in a study of blood T cell repertoires in COVID-19. Produced via immunoSEQ multiplex PCR; TCRdb's table is partial and in-frame only. The sample carries about 150,000 clones, 76% recorded once. The material sequenced was peripheral blood. These receptors all come from a man aged 55 to 69 with acute or convalescent COVID-19.

The sample holds many counts of this clone. The chain is built from TRBV2 and TRBJ2-5, with unresolved D. The V gene's germline CDR1 is SNHLY and CDR2 FYNNEI. Trimming removed 4 bases from V and 4 bases from J, with 10 bases in between. CDR3 length: 13 residues. The CDR3 DNA is TGTGCCAGCAGTGCGACTTTTCGAGAGACCCAGTACTTC. It yields the protein CASSATFRETQYF. Drawing the rest from reference TRBV2 and TRBJ2-5, the complete variable domain is EPEVTQTPSHQVTQMGQEVILRCVPISNHLYFYWYRQILGQKVEFLVSFYNNEISEKSEIFDDQFSVERPDGSNFTLKIRSTKLEDSAMYFCASSATFRETQYFGPGTRLLVL.

This clone was detected only a few times. The chain carries TRBV10-1 and TRBJ2-7; TRBD2 agrees at 14 bases. The germline CDR1 and CDR2 sequences are WNHNN and SYGVQD (reference sequence). V trimming: 5 bases; J trimming: 7 bases; junction bases outside the gene matches: 10. The CDR3 runs 16 residues. CDR3 in amino acids: CASSSPGTSGGNEQYF. CDR3 DNA sequence: TGCGCCAGCAGTTCCCCCGGGACTAGCGGGGGTAATGAGCAGTACTTC.

CDR3 sequence: CASSLGTSGPYEQYF. In nucleotides, the CDR3 is TGTGCCAGCAGCTTAGGGACTAGCGGGCCGTACGAGCAGTACTTC. The V call is TRBV11-3, the J call TRBJ2-7, with TRBD2 identical over 11 bases. Germline CDR1 reads SGHNT; CDR2 reads YENEEA. The trim removed 1 base at V and 4 bases at J, leaving 3 bases unmatched. There are 15 residues in the CDR3. Supplemented by reference TRBV11-3 and TRBJ2-7, the full variable domain reads EAGVVQSPRYKIIEKKQPVAFWCNPISGHNTLYWYLQNLGQGPELLIRYENEEAVDDSQLPKDRFSAERLKGVDSTLKIQPAELGDSAVYLCASSLGTSGPYEQYFGPGTRLTVT.

This chain connects TRBV5-1 to TRBJ2-2, with TRBD2 identical over 12 bases. Germline V gives CDR1 SGHRS, CDR2 YFSETQ. With V trimmed by 0 bases and J by 5 bases, 8 bases remained unmatched. The CDR3 spans 18 residues. The CDR3 is CASSLALLAGGGTGELFF. CDR3 DNA: TGCGCCAGCAGCTTGGCCCTACTAGCGGGAGGAGGAACCGGGGAGCTGTTTTTT.

V is TRBV11-2 and J is TRBJ1-3; D uncertain. Germline V gene sequence: CDR1 SGHAT, CDR2 FQNNGV. The CDR3 has 12 amino acids. V lost 2 bases, J lost 8 bases, and 7 bases lay in between. The CDR3 here is CASSLYRDTIYF. The DNA for the CDR3 is TGTGCCAGCAGCTTATATCGAGACACCATATATTTT.

This clone appeared a few times. A junction end diverges from the germline sequence, so it may reflect a read error. This rearrangement joins TRBV7-7 to TRBJ2-3, with D possibly matching TRBD2 (6 bases). Germline V lookup: CDR1 SSHAT, CDR2 FNYEAQ (reference sequence). The CDR3 length is 15 residues. The CDR3 loop reads CASSLGDSSTDTQYF. In DNA form, the CDR3 reads TGTGCTAGCAGCTTAGGGGACTCTTCCACAGATACGCAGTATTTT.

The chain carries TRBV6-5 and TRBJ2-2; 9 bases are shared with TRBD1. Germline trimming cut 6 bases from V and 4 bases from J; bases unmatched to any gene: 6. There are 15 residues in the CDR3. Germline CDR1 MNHEY, CDR2 SVGAGI. The CDR3 reads CASRPQGALTGELFF. In nucleotides, the CDR3 is TGTGCCAGCAGGCCACAGGGGGCGCTCACCGGGGAGCTGTTTTTT.

The rearrangement links TRBV5-5 to TRBJ2-1, with TRBD2 matching 14 bases. The CDR3 loop spans 17 amino acids. Trimming removed 5 bases from V and 4 bases from J; junction bases left unmatched: 8. Per germline, CDR1 SGHKS and CDR2 YYEKEE (reference sequence). The chain's CDR3 is CASSSGLAGAPYNEQFF. The DNA for the CDR3 is TGTGCCAGCAGTTCGGGACTAGCGGGAGCACCGTACAATGAGCAGTTCTTC.

This clone occurred a few times. The V and J genes are TRBV7-2 and TRBJ2-7; 11 bases match TRBD1. The CDR3 spans 14 residues. Trimming took 4 bases from V and 12 from J; bases not matched to a gene: 11. Germline values: CDR1 SGHTA, CDR2 FQGNSA. CDR3 sequence: CASSSPQGDRGTYF. CDR3 nucleotides: TGTGCCAGCAGCTCCCCTCAAGGGGACAGGGGGACGTACTTC.

The chain employs TRBV7-9 and TRBJ1-5; D is undetermined. Germline loops: CDR1 SEHNR, CDR2 FQNEAQ (reference sequence). V was cut by 6 bases and J by 6 bases, with 18 bases left in between. CDR3 size: 15 residues. DNA for the CDR3: TGTGCCAGCAGTCATGTGCCAGGCCCCAGTCAGCCCCAGCATTTT. It is translated as CASSHVPGPSQPQHF.

The gene calls are TRBV11-2 and TRBJ1-5; perhaps TRBD1 as D (6 bases). Per the germline V gene, CDR1 is SGHAT and CDR2 is FQNNGV. Trimming left V 5 bases short and J 3 bases short, with 8 bases between. The CDR3 extends over 13 amino acids. The CDR3 coding sequence is TGTGCCAGCAGCCGGACAGACAATCAGCCCCAGCATTTT. As protein: CASSRTDNQPQHF.

CDR3 region: CASSSLAGSYPDTQYF. The CDR3 nucleotides read TGTGCCAGCAGTTCCCTAGCCGGGAGTTACCCAGATACGCAGTATTTT. This chain connects TRBV28 to TRBJ2-3; D is possibly TRBD2 (6 bases). The germline V gene has CDR1 MDHEN and CDR2 SYDVKM. Between the trimmed V and J ends, which lost 4 bases and 4 bases, there was a span of 18 bases. This CDR3 contains 16 residues.

The V and J genes are TRBV24-1 and TRBJ2-1, with a possible D match to TRBD2 (5 bases). V was clipped by 3 bases and J by 12 bases, with 14 bases between them. This CDR3 comprises 13 residues. Per germline, CDR1 KGHDR and CDR2 SFDVKD. CDR3 residues: CATSDPNGLGQFF. Written as DNA, the CDR3 is TGTGCCACCAGTGATCCAAACGGACTTGGGCAGTTCTTC.

The chain recombines TRBV6-5 with TRBJ2-2, with D possibly being TRBD1 (5 bases). Germline CDR1 reads MNHEY; CDR2 reads SVGAGI. V shed 6 bases and J shed 2 bases, with 10 bases lying between them. The CDR3 has 14 amino acids. The CDR3: CASSLDRNTGELFF. The CDR3 bases are TGTGCCAGCAGCCTCGACAGAAACACCGGGGAGCTGTTTTTT.

The chain has TRBV11-2 and TRBJ2-7, with TRBD1 matching 7 bases. Germline V gene data show CDR1 as SGHAT and CDR2 as FQNNGV. With V trimmed by 3 bases and J by 5 bases, 1 base remained unmatched. CDR3 length: 12 amino acids. CDR3 coding DNA: TGTGCCAGCAGCTTTACAGGGGACGAGCAGTACTTC. Its translation: CASSFTGDEQYF.

The rearrangement links TRBV4-2 to TRBJ2-3; 13 nucleotides align to TRBD2. CDR3 length equals 19 residues. The V gene end was trimmed by 3 bases and the J gene end by 2 bases; junction bases not matched to a gene: 11. Germline V lookup: CDR1 LGHNA, CDR2 YNFKEQ. The CDR3 DNA reads as TGTGCCAGCAGCCAGGGGACTAGCGGGAATTTCCGGGTCACAGATACGCAGTATTTT. It is translated as CASSQGTSGNFRVTDTQYF.

The J gene is TRBJ2-3, the V gene TRBV5-4; D remains ambiguous. The CDR3 sequence is 14 residues long. The V and J ends lost 2 bases and 4 bases respectively, with 11 bases between them. Germline lookup yields CDR1 SGHNT and CDR2 YYREEE (reference sequence). The DNA of the CDR3 is TGTGCCAGCAGCTTAGGTCAAGAGGCAGATACGCAGTATTTT. The encoded protein is CASSLGQEADTQYF.

The chain carries TRBV3-1 (or the pseudogene TRBV3-2) and TRBJ2-3, with TRBD2 identical over 10 bases. Per germline, CDR1 LGHDT and CDR2 YNNKEL (reference sequence). The V gene end was trimmed by 8 bases and the J gene end by 4 bases; junction bases not matched to a gene: 9. The CDR3 spans 15 residues. CDR3 region: CASFKAGGPSDTQYF. The DNA for the CDR3 is TGTGCCAGCTTTAAAGCGGGAGGGCCATCAGATACGCAGTATTTT.

The chain joins TRBV7-2 to TRBJ2-2; a weak D match, TRBD2 (7 bases). The CDR3 has 16 amino acids. Germline CDR1 and CDR2: SGHTA and FQGNSA. The V gene lost 5 bases and the J gene lost 4 bases, with 17 bases spanning the gap. DNA for the CDR3: TGTGCCAGCAGCCCCGCCGGGGGGCGAGGCACCGGGGAGCTGTTTTTT. Amino acid sequence: CASSPAGGRGTGELFF.

The chain is built from TRBV25-1 and TRBJ2-2, with D perhaps TRBD2 (6 bases). Trimming took 8 bases from V and 0 from J, leaving 13 bases between them. The CDR3 covers 15 residues. Looked up from germline, CDR1 is MGHDK and CDR2 is SYGVNS. The CDR3 sequence is CASAPRLANTGELFF. The CDR3 nucleotides read TGTGCCAGCGCCCCGCGACTAGCGAACACCGGGGAGCTGTTTTTT.

The chain is built from TRBV6-5 and TRBJ1-1, with 10 bases aligning to TRBD1. This CDR3 is 12 amino acids long. The germline V gene encodes CDR1 MNHEY and CDR2 SVGAGI. The ends lost 7 bases at V and 6 bases at J; junction bases unmatched: 2. This CDR3 is CASTDRGSEAFF. The CDR3 DNA reads TGTGCCAGCACGGACAGGGGGTCTGAAGCTTTCTTT.

The chain recombines TRBV28 with TRBJ2-5, with a tentative D call TRBD1 (6 bases). CDR3 length: 15 amino acids. CDR1 is MDHEN, CDR2 SYDVKM, per germline. The V and J ends lost 4 bases and 2 bases respectively, with 14 bases between them. In DNA form, the CDR3 reads TGTGCCAGCAGTTCAACCGGGACACCACAAGAGACCCAGTACTTC. Encoded protein: CASSSTGTPQETQYF. The whole variable domain, remainder taken from reference TRBV28 and TRBJ2-5, is DVKVTQSSRYLVKRTGEKVFLECVQDMDHENMFWYRQDPGLGLRLIYFSYDVKMKEKGDIPEGYSVSREKKERFSLILESASTNQTSMYLCASSSTGTPQETQYFGPGTRLLVL.

Only a few counts were recorded for this clone. CDR3 in amino acids: CASSLGRTNYGYTF. The CDR3 bases are TGCGCCAGCAGCTTGGGCAGGACTAACTATGGCTACACCTTC. V and J are TRBV5-1 and TRBJ1-2; D is ambiguous. The CDR3 runs 14 residues. Between the trimmed V and J ends, which lost 0 bases and 0 bases, there was a span of 6 bases. The germline gives CDR1 SGHRS, CDR2 YFSETQ.

Only a few counts were recorded for this clone. The genes are TRBV10-1 and TRBJ2-3; 9 nucleotides match TRBD2. Losses at the gene ends were 6 bases for V and 2 bases for J; bases not matched to a gene: 6. CDR3 length: 15 amino acids. The V gene's germline CDR1 is WNHNN and CDR2 SYGVQD (reference sequence). The CDR3 is CASSPGLAHTDTQYF. The DNA for the CDR3 is TGCGCCAGCAGCCCGGGACTAGCACACACAGATACGCAGTATTTT.

The gene calls are TRBV6-1 and TRBJ2-7; D not resolved. Trimming took off 0 bases at V and 2 bases at J, with 14 bases between the two ends. Germline-derived CDR1 and CDR2 are MNHNS and SASEGT. The CDR3 runs to 16 residues. The DNA of the CDR3 is TGTGCCAGCAGTGAAGCGCTTCCTGCAGGCACCTACGAGCAGTACTTC. This codes for CASSEALPAGTYEQYF.

This clone was recorded a few times. The rearrangement joins TRBV28 to TRBJ2-2; a weak D match, TRBD2 (6 bases). V was pared by 2 bases and J by 3 bases, with 10 bases between. The CDR3 has 15 residues. Germline values: CDR1 MDHEN, CDR2 SYDVKM. CDR3 region: CASSLGGHYTGELFF. The CDR3 coding sequence is TGTGCCAGCAGTTTAGGAGGGCACTACACCGGGGAGCTGTTTTTT.

CDR3 protein: CATSPSGLTYEQYF. CDR3 coding DNA: TGTGCCACCAGCCCCTCGGGACTTACCTACGAGCAGTACTTC. The chain employs TRBV24-1 and TRBJ2-7; D might be TRBD2 (6 bases). This CDR3 contains 14 residues. Germline V gene data show CDR1 as KGHDR and CDR2 as SFDVKD. V shed 7 bases and J shed 2 bases, with 14 bases lying between them.